Below, 24 T cell receptor beta chains from the same sample are listed, as sequenced in a study of T cell changes during pregnancy in multiple sclerosis. Sequencing used immunoSEQ multiplex PCR; TCRdb keeps in-frame clones, though not all of them. Here the sample spans around 58,000 clones, over 75% being singletons. The sample consisted of peripheral blood, taken before pregnancy. The receptors derive from a female donor with multiple sclerosis, enrolled in a pregnancy study.

In its sample, this clone was seen once. The V gene is TRBV11-2, the J gene TRBJ1-3; possible D gene TRBD1, 5 bases. Germline CDR1 reads SGHAT; CDR2 reads FQNNGV. The CDR3 runs to 15 residues. The V gene lost 5 bases and the J gene lost 4 bases, with 15 bases spanning the gap. CDR3 nucleotide sequence: TGTGCCAGCAGCCTCACTCCAGGGTTAGGAAACACCATATATTTT. It yields the protein CASSLTPGLGNTIYF.

The chain couples TRBV4-3 to TRBJ1-2; tentatively, D is TRBD1 (6 bases). The CDR3 contains 15 residues. In germline, CDR1 is LGHNA, CDR2 YSLEER. Trimming left V 4 bases short and J 4 bases short, with 16 bases between. The DNA of the CDR3 is TGCGCCAGCAGCCCGAACCGCGCAGGGGTCTATGGCTACACCTTC. Protein: CASSPNRAGVYGYTF.

The chain recombines TRBV18 with TRBJ2-7, with TRBD2 matching over 10 bases. J lost 4 bases, V lost 0 bases, and 3 bases had no gene match. The V gene's germline CDR1 is KGHSH and CDR2 LQKENI. There are 15 residues in the CDR3. CDR3 in amino acids: CASSPPASGGYEQYF. As DNA, the CDR3 is TGTGCCAGCTCACCACCCGCTAGCGGGGGATACGAGCAGTACTTC. The entire variable domain, with the rest obtained from reference TRBV18 and TRBJ2-7, is as follows: NAGVMQNPRHLVRRRGQEARLRCSPMKGHSHVYWYRQLPEEGLKFMVYLQKENIIDESGMPKERFSAEFPKEGPSILRIQQVVRGDSAAYFCASSPPASGGYEQYFGPGTRLTVT.

The chain carries TRBV11-3 and TRBJ2-1, with 8 nucleotides matching TRBD2. The CDR3 runs 13 residues. The germline V gene has CDR1 SGHNT and CDR2 YENEEA. V lost 6 bases to trimming and J lost 13 bases; unmatched junction nucleotides: 11. CDR3 sequence: CASSLGVGLDQFF. DNA for the CDR3: TGTGCCAGCAGTTTGGGGGTGGGACTAGATCAGTTCTTC.

The rearrangement links TRBV4-3 to TRBJ1-1; no firm D call. The CDR3 contains 16 residues. The V gene lost 1 base and the J gene lost 4 bases, with 16 bases spanning the gap. CDR1 is LGHNA and CDR2 is YSLEER in the germline V gene. In DNA, the CDR3 is TGCGCCAGCAGCCAAGGGGCAGCCCGGCGTCCCACTGAAGCTTTCTTT. Its translation: CASSQGAARRPTEAFF.

The rearrangement joins TRBV4-2 to TRBJ1-2; D call uncertain. CDR3 length equals 14 residues. Germline V gives CDR1 LGHNA, CDR2 YNFKEQ. The ends were cut back, 1 base at V and 4 bases at J, with 10 bases in the middle. CDR3 residues: CASSQAREAYGYTF. CDR3 bases: TGTGCCAGCAGCCAAGCAAGGGAGGCCTATGGCTACACCTTC.

This clone was found a few times. This chain links TRBV7-2 with TRBJ1-3; D unresolved. The CDR3 runs to 15 residues. Germline V gives CDR1 SGHTA, CDR2 FQGNSA. Trimming took off 4 bases at V and 2 bases at J, with 12 bases between the two ends. The CDR3 coding sequence is TGTGCCAGCAGCTCAACGGTAATGGCTGGAAACACCATATATTTT. This codes for CASSSTVMAGNTIYF.

The gene calls are TRBV13 and TRBJ2-2; no clear D gene. Trimming took off 5 bases at V and 5 bases at J, with 6 bases between the two ends. Germline V gene sequence: CDR1 PRHDT, CDR2 FYEKMQ (reference sequence). The CDR3 is made up of 12 amino acids. The CDR3 protein is CASSATTGELFF. CDR3 DNA sequence: TGTGCCAGCAGCGCGACTACCGGGGAGCTGTTTTTT.

The V call is TRBV2, the J call TRBJ1-2, with 8 nucleotides matching TRBD1. This CDR3 has 12 amino acids. Germline CDR1 is SNHLY and CDR2 is FYNNEI. The trim removed 8 bases at V and 13 bases at J, leaving 12 bases unmatched. The CDR3 nucleotides are TGTGCCAGCGGATCCAAGACAGGGGCTTTCACCTTC. Translated, it gives CASGSKTGAFTF.

The table lists this clone with a few counts. The genes are TRBV29-1 and TRBJ1-1; D is uncertain. V was cut by 6 bases and J by 10 bases, with 12 bases left in between. This CDR3 has 10 amino acids. The germline V gene has CDR1 SQVTM and CDR2 ANQGSEA. The CDR3 DNA reads as TGCAGCGTCGGGGTGAACGGAGCTTTCTTT. It translates to CSVGVNGAFF. Variable domain in full (rest from reference TRBV29-1 and TRBJ1-1): SAVISQKPSRDICQRGTSLTIQCQVDSQVTMMFWYRQQPGQSLTLIATANQGSEATYESGFVIDKFPISRPNLTFSTLTVSNMSPEDSSIYLCSVGVNGAFFGQGTRLTVV.

J is TRBJ2-2 and V is TRBV2; 7 positions agree with TRBD2. This CDR3 is 20 amino acids long. J gave up 0 bases and V 6 bases, and 19 bases lay outside the gene matches. In germline, CDR1 is SNHLY, CDR2 FYNNEI. The CDR3 is CASRLRDYKNRGANTGELFF. The CDR3 nucleotides are TGTGCCAGCAGGCTCCGGGACTACAAGAACCGAGGGGCGAACACCGGGGAGCTGTTTTTT.

The J gene is TRBJ2-7, the V gene TRBV4-3, with 7 bases aligning to TRBD1. The V gene's germline CDR1 is LGHNA and CDR2 YSLEER. The CDR3 has 15 amino acids. V shed 0 bases and J 3 bases; nucleotides not matched to a gene: 5. The chain's CDR3 is CASSQEGRDSYEQYF. The CDR3, as DNA: TGCGCCAGCAGCCAAGAGGGAAGGGACAGCTACGAGCAGTACTTC.

The chain has TRBV19 and TRBJ2-6, with TRBD1 as a possible D gene (6 bases). Germline V gene sequence: CDR1 LNHDA, CDR2 SQIVND (reference sequence). The CDR3 sequence is 17 residues long. V was trimmed by 6 bases and J by 0 bases, leaving 15 bases between them. CDR3 nucleotide sequence: TGTGCCAGTAGCATCAGGGGTCCCAGCTCTGGGGCCAACGTCCTGACTTTC. It codes for CASSIRGPSSGANVLTF.

V is TRBV2 and J is TRBJ1-5; TRBD1 aligns across 10 bases. This CDR3 spans 18 amino acids. Looked up from germline, CDR1 is SNHLY and CDR2 is FYNNEI. J was trimmed by 2 bases and V by 4 bases; bases with no gene match: 11. CDR3 loop: CASSGRQGAMKGNQPQHF. CDR3 DNA: TGTGCCAGCAGTGGGCGACAGGGGGCTATGAAGGGCAATCAGCCCCAGCATTTT.

The chain carries TRBV9 and TRBJ1-5; 8 bases are shared with TRBD1. Germline V gives CDR1 SGDLS, CDR2 YYNGEE. With 4 bases clipped from V and 7 bases from J, the junction kept 4 bases outside the gene matches. The CDR3 is made up of 13 amino acids. CDR3 sequence: CASSSGGGQPQHF. CDR3 sequence (DNA): TGTGCCAGCAGCTCAGGGGGCGGGCAGCCCCAGCATTTT.

The rearrangement uses TRBV9 and TRBJ2-1; maybe TRBD2 (7 bases). V was trimmed by 4 bases and J by 4 bases, leaving 12 bases between them. This CDR3 contains 14 residues. Per the germline V gene, CDR1 is SGDLS and CDR2 is YYNGEE. CDR3 DNA: TGTGCCAGCAGCCGTGAGGGGGGGTACAATGAGCAGTTCTTC. It specifies CASSREGGYNEQFF.

The chain couples TRBV4-1 to TRBJ1-2; D is undetermined. Deletions cut 1 base from V and 0 bases from J, with 12 bases between. This CDR3 is 16 amino acids long. Germline assignment: CDR1 MGHRA and CDR2 YSYEKL. DNA for the CDR3: TGCGCCAGCAGCCAAGGTGAGGTAACACCTAACTATGGCTACACCTTC. Encoded protein: CASSQGEVTPNYGYTF.

CDR3 nucleotide sequence: TGTGCCAGCTCACAGGGGGCGAACACCGGGGAGCTGTTTTTT. This sequence encodes CASSQGANTGELFF. V usage is TRBV18 and J usage is TRBJ2-2; TRBD1 is a possible D gene (6 bases). Germline lookup yields CDR1 KGHSH and CDR2 LQKENI. The CDR3 length is 14 residues. Trimming stripped 4 bases from V and 0 bases from J, with 6 bases between.

The chain is built from TRBV4-1 and TRBJ1-2; no definite D call. V dropped 1 base and J dropped 3 bases, with 9 bases sitting between them. Germline values: CDR1 MGHRA, CDR2 YSYEKL. The CDR3 is made up of 14 amino acids. CDR3 nucleotides: TGCGCCAGCAGCCAAGGGAGGTGGGACTATGGCTACACCTTC. Protein: CASSQGRWDYGYTF.

This clone was detected only once. This chain joins TRBV21-1 and TRBJ1-6; the D segment call TRBD1 is taken from the table without a DNA check. TRBV21-1 is flagged as a pseudogene. The CDR3 consists of 15 residues. Written as DNA, the CDR3 is TGTGCCAGCAGCAAAGGAGCAGGCAGGAATTCACCCCTCCACTTT. Its protein product is CASSKGAGRNSPLHF.

In this sample, this clone turned up once. The CDR3 loop reads CASSLGGSTYEQYF. DNA for the CDR3: TGTGCCAGCAGCTTAGGGGGCAGTACCTACGAGCAGTACTTC. The chain has TRBV7-2 and TRBJ2-7; D perhaps matches TRBD1 (5 bases). The V end lost 1 base, the J end lost 2 bases, and 9 bases lay between the germline ends. CDR3 size: 14 residues. From germline, CDR1 is SGHTA and CDR2 FQGNSA.

The chain joins TRBV25-1 to TRBJ2-7; a weak D match, TRBD2 (6 bases). Per germline, CDR1 MGHDK and CDR2 SYGVNS. Trimming took off 4 bases at V and 3 bases at J, with 13 bases between the two ends. The CDR3 runs to 14 residues. The CDR3 region has the DNA TGTGCCAGCAGTGGGGGGGTCAGGTTCTACGAGCAGTACTTC. Protein sequence: CASSGGVRFYEQYF.

The chain is built from TRBV7-9 and TRBJ1-1; tentatively, D is TRBD1 (6 bases). From germline, CDR1 is SEHNR and CDR2 FQNEAQ (reference sequence). Trimming removed 3 bases from V and 4 bases from J, with 12 bases in between. The CDR3 length is 14 residues. The CDR3 loop is CASSFGGRSTEAFF. For the CDR3, the DNA is TGTGCCAGCAGCTTCGGGGGGCGAAGCACTGAAGCTTTCTTT.

This chain connects TRBV6-5 to TRBJ2-5; D unresolved. This CDR3 comprises 14 residues. Germline V gene sequence: CDR1 MNHEY, CDR2 SVGAGI. Trimming stripped 6 bases from V and 2 bases from J, with 13 bases between. DNA for the CDR3: TGTGCCAGCAGGGCAGGCCAGTGGCAAGAGACCCAGTACTTC. Its protein is CASRAGQWQETQYF.